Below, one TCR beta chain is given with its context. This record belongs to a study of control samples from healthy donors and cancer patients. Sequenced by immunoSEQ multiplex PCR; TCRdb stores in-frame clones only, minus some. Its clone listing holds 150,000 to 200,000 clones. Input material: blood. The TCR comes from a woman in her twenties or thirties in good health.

The DNA of the CDR3 is TGTGCCAGCAGTTACTCAGGACTAGCGGGGGGCGAGCAGTTCTTC. This codes for CASSYSGLAGGEQFF. The rearrangement uses TRBV6-6 and TRBJ2-1; 14 bases agree with TRBD2. V trimming: 0 bases; J trimming: 10 bases; junction bases outside the gene matches: 2. The CDR3 covers 15 residues. Per germline, CDR1 MNHNY and CDR2 SVGAGI (reference sequence).